This note documents a single TCR beta chain sequence. Its target is not known. Here immunoSEQ multiplex PCR was the method, and the copy in TCRdb shows in-frame clones only, minus some. The data contain approximately 74,000 clones, 70% to 85% of them seen just once; the ten biggest clones take up approximately 2.8%. The sample belongs to a study of T cell responses to AZD1222 COVID-19 vaccine. General observations from the study: Spike-specific TCR breadth and depth both grew after two AZD1222 doses. Spike was spanned by vaccine-associated CD4 TCRs, which were dominant at 160-218 and 743-854. Clonal diversity was possibly underestimated, and white British individuals and females predominated among donors. Nearly half of spike-specific TCRs reportedly target variant regions that are unmutated in the B.1.351 and B.1.1.7 variants.

This receptor was obtained from an adult in good health. The material was peripheral blood, obtained on day 0 of AZD1222 vaccination.

CDR3 loop: CAWSRGFTGELFF. CDR3 DNA sequence: TGTGCCTGGAGTAGGGGATTCACCGGGGAGCTGTTTTTT. V gene TRBV30 combines with J gene TRBJ2-2, with D maybe TRBD1 (5 bases). The germline gives CDR1 GTSNPN, CDR2 SVGIG (reference sequence). V was shortened by 2 bases and J by 4 bases, with 8 bases between the two germline ends. The CDR3 is made up of 13 amino acids.